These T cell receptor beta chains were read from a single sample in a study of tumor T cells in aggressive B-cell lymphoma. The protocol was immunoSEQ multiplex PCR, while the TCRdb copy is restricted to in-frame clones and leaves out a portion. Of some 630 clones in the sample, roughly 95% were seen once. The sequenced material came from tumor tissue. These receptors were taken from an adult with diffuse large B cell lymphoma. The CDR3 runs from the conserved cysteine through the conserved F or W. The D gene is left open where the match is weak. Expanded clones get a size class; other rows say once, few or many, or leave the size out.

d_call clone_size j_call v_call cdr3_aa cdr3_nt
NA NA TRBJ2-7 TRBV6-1 CASSVGRAVNEQYF TGTGCCAGCAGTGTTGGCAGGGCGGTAAACGAGCAGTACTTC
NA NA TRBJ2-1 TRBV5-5 CASSPRRGLQSNEQFF TGTGCCAGCAGCCCTCGGCGGGGGCTTCAGAGTAATGAGCAGTTCTTC
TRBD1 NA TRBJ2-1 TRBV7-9 CASRPLGQGGPHSYNEQFF TGTGCCAGCAGGCCTTTGGGACAGGGGGGACCCCACTCCTACAATGAGCAGTTCTTC
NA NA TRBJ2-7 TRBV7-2 CASSFLQGNEQYF TGTGCCAGCAGCTTTTTACAGGGCAACGAGCAGTACTTC
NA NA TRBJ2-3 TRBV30 CALNARGSTDTQYF TGTGCCCTAAACGCTAGGGGAAGCACAGATACGCAGTATTTT
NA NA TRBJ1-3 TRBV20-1 CSARLLGTIYF TGCAGTGCTAGACTTCTAGGCACCATATATTTT
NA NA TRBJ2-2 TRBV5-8 CASSLWYSNTGELFF TGTGCCAGCAGCTTGTGGTACTCGAACACCGGGGAGCTGTTTTTT
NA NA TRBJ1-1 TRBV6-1 CASTERVITEAFF TGTGCCAGCACTGAGAGGGTTATCACTGAAGCTTTCTTT
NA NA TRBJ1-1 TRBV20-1 CSTGYNQAFF TGCAGTACAGGGTACAACCAAGCTTTCTTT
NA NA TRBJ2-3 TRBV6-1 CASSEQGLDTQYF TGCGCCAGCAGTGAACAGGGTCTAGATACGCAGTATTTT
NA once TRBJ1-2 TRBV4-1 CASSQVGSGYGYTF TGCGCCAGCAGCCAAGTTGGGAGTGGCTATGGCTACACCTTC
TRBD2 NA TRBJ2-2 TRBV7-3 CASSISGGTGELFF TGTGCCAGCAGCATATCGGGGGGAACCGGGGAGCTGTTTTTT
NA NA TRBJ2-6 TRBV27 CTSSLEEQNAGANVLTF TGTACCAGCAGTTTAGAAGAACAGAATGCTGGGGCCAACGTCCTGACTTTC
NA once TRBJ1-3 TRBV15 CATSRQVHSGNTIYF TGTGCCACCAGCAGACAGGTCCACTCTGGAAACACCATATATTTT
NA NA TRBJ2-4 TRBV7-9 CASSFSRSDIQYF TGTGCCAGCAGCTTTTCTCGATCGGACATTCAGTACTTC
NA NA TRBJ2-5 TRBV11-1 CASSQGQQETQYF TGTGCCAGCAGCCAAGGACAGCAAGAGACCCAGTACTTC
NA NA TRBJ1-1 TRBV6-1 CASTPRGTEAFF TGTGCCAGCACTCCAAGGGGCACTGAAGCTTTCTTT
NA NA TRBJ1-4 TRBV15 CATSRGATNEKLFF TGTGCCACCAGCAGAGGAGCAACTAATGAAAAACTGTTTTTT
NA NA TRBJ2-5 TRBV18 CASSSTSGHVQETQYF TGTGCCAGCTCATCCACCTCCGGACACGTACAAGAGACCCAGTACTTC
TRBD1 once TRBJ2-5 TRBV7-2 CASSSRTGWETQYF TGTGCCAGCAGCTCTAGGACAGGCTGGGAGACCCAGTACTTC
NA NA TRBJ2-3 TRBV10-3 CAIGGGADTQYF TGTGCCATCGGGGGGGGCGCAGATACGCAGTATTTT
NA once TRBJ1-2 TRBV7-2 CASSSQRRHGYTF TGTGCCAGCAGCTCCCAAAGGCGGCATGGCTACACCTTC
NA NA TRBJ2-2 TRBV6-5 CASSYSRGGGELFF TGTGCCAGCAGTTACTCGAGGGGGGGCGGGGAGCTGTTTTTT
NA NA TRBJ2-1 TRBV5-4 CASSSGGHSYNEQFF TGTGCCAGCAGCTCGGGGGGCCACTCCTACAATGAGCAGTTCTTC
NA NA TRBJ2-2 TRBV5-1 CASSFSGIANTGELFF TGCGCCAGCAGCTTTTCGGGGATCGCGAACACCGGGGAGCTGTTTTTT
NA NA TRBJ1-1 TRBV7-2 CASSRDRRNTEAFF TGTGCCAGCAGCCGTGACAGGAGAAACACTGAAGCTTTCTTT
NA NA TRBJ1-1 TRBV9 CASSARPGWEAEAFF TGTGCCAGCAGCGCCCGACCCGGCTGGGAGGCTGAAGCTTTCTTT
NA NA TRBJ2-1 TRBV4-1 CASSQEFREQFF TGCGCCAGCAGCCAAGAATTTCGGGAGCAGTTCTTC
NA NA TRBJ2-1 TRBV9 CASSDSSYNEQFF TGTGCCAGCAGCGACAGCTCCTACAATGAGCAGTTCTTC
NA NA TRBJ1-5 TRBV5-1 CASSFTTDQPQHF TGCGCCAGCAGCTTTACCACAGATCAGCCCCAGCATTTT
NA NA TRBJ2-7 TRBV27 CASSRREGYEQYF TGTGCCAGCAGTAGGAGGGAAGGTTACGAGCAGTACTTC
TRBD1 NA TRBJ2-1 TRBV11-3 CASSIRDRDFKQFF TGTGCCAGCAGCATAAGGGACAGGGACTTTAAGCAGTTCTTC
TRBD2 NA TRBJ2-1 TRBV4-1 CASSRASGGREQFF TGCGCCAGCAGCCGGGCTAGCGGGGGACGTGAGCAGTTCTTC
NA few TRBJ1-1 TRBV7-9 CASSLYQGSGEAFF TGTGCCAGCAGCTTATATCAGGGTTCAGGTGAAGCTTTCTTT
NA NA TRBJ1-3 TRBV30 CAWSVQGTGNTIYF TGTGCCTGGAGTGTACAGGGTACTGGAAACACCATATATTTT
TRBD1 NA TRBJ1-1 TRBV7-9 CASSSPAGTDTEAFF TGTGCCAGCAGCTCCCCGGCGGGGACAGACACTGAAGCCTTCTTT
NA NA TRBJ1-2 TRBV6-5 CASSWGGTNYGYTF TGTGCCAGCAGTTGGGGCGGAACGAACTATGGCTACACCTTC
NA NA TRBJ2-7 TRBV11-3 CASSFYGHEGEQYF TGTGCCAGCAGCTTTTATGGCCACGAGGGTGAGCAGTACTTC
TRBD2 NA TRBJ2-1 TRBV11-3 CASSLDGGAVNEQFF TGTGCCAGCAGCTTAGACGGGGGGGCCGTCAATGAGCAGTTCTTC
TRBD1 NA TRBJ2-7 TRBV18 CASSPLISPGQGAFSSYEQYF TGTGCCAGCTCACCACTCATTTCGCCGGGACAGGGGGCTTTTAGCTCCTACGAGCAGTACTTC
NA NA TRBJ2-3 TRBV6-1 CASSEANRPYNTDTQYF TGTGCCAGCAGTGAAGCGAACAGGCCCTACAACACAGATACGCAGTATTTT
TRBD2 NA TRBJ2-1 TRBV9 CASSASSGGSYNEQFF TGTGCCAGCAGCGCCAGTAGCGGGGGGTCCTACAATGAGCAGTTCTTC
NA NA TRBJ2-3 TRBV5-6 CASSSTGEIRTDTQYF TGTGCCAGCAGCTCAACCGGGGAGATTCGAACAGATACGCAGTATTTT
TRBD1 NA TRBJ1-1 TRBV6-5 CASSSRGLEAFF TGTGCCAGCAGCTCGAGGGGGCTTGAAGCTTTCTTT
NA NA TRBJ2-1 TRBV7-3 CASSLTSGGRDNEQFF TGTGCCAGCAGCTTAACGTCCGGGGGGCGGGACAATGAGCAGTTCTTC
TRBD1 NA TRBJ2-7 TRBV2 CASKAGTGGFEQYF TGTGCCAGCAAAGCCGGGACAGGGGGCTTCGAGCAGTACTTC